Detailed here is one TCR beta chain. Its antigen is unknown. This specimen belongs to a study of T cell repertoires in cytomegalovirus infection. Study context: Epitope selection comprised recently identified HLA-C-restricted CMV epitopes and well-studied HLA-B-restricted CMV epitopes. It was the public TCR beta signatures that indicated both CMV infection and matching HLA type.

TCRdb passed the reads through MiXCR, listing each CDR3 protein once. The profile covers roughly 800,000 distinct CDR3 sequences, with 25% to 35% appearing a single time and about an eighth taken by the ten largest. The CDR3 is made up of 19 amino acids. J gave up 0 bases and V 7 bases, and 17 bases lay outside the gene matches. Germline V gene data show CDR1 as MNHEY and CDR2 as SMNVEV (reference sequence). Study-level results: HLA-C-restricted CMV clonotypes gave the most frequent clonotype in two of eight donors. CMV carriers with the relevant HLA were identified by cumulative public TCR beta family frequency.

The chain employs TRBV27 and TRBJ2-3; 9 positions agree with TRBD2. This clonotype was obtained from a human donor in good health (CMV status not recorded). Some clones in this sample may be carry-over from other donors' samples. The starting material was cultured CD8+ T cells from PBMCs, obtained from culture after CMV antigen stimulation. CDR3 nucleotide sequence: TGTGCCAGCAACAGAAACCTAGGCCTAGCGGGGACTAGCACAGATACGCAGTATTTT. The encoded protein is CASNRNLGLAGTSTDTQYF.